Listed below are T cell receptor beta chains from one sample, sequenced in a study of blood T cell repertoires in COVID-19. Profiled with immunoSEQ multiplex PCR; TCRdb holds only in-frame clones, not every one. This table has more than 300,000 clones, 88% appearing once. Source material: peripheral blood. Receptors originate from a woman aged 65 to 85 with COVID-19, enrolled during active disease. Both conserved end residues are part of each CDR3. A D gene is named only where the DNA matches it firmly. Clone size, where shown, is once, few, many, or a class for clones that have expanded.

TGTGCCAGCAGGGATTTGACAGGGTATTATGGCTACACCTTC	CASRDLTGYYGYTF	TRBD1	-	TRBV2	TRBJ1-2
TGTGCCAGCAGCCAGGGGGCAGGGTCCACTGAAGCTTTCTTT	CASSQGAGSTEAFF	-	-	TRBV3-1/TRBV3-2	TRBJ1-1
TGTGCCAGCAGCTTCGGAGAGACCCAGTACTTC	CASSFGETQYF	-	-	TRBV11-2	TRBJ2-5
TGTGCCAGCAGCTTAGGGCCCCTCGGACAGACCTACGAGCAGTACTTC	CASSLGPLGQTYEQYF	-	-	TRBV7-3	TRBJ2-7
TGTGCCAGCAGTTTACGCCAGGGGCCAACAACTAATGAAAAACTGTTTTTT	CASSLRQGPTTNEKLFF	-	-	TRBV27	TRBJ1-4
TGTGCCAGCAGCTCCAAAGAGACCCAGTACTTC	CASSSKETQYF	-	-	TRBV13	TRBJ2-5
TGTGCCAGCAGCAAAACCACGCAGGGTGGTGGCTACACCTTC	CASSKTTQGGGYTF	-	-	TRBV7-2	TRBJ1-2
TGCGCCAGCAGCCAAGCCCGGGACAGGGTCCTACATAGGGCTTTCTTT	CASSQARDRVLHRAFF	TRBD1	-	TRBV4-3	TRBJ1-1
TGCGCCAGCAGCCGGGCATCTAGCGGGGGACAATACAATGAGCAGTTCTTC	CASSRASSGGQYNEQFF	TRBD2	-	TRBV4-3	TRBJ2-1
TGTGCCAGCAGTCAGCCCATAGCGGGGGGAATCGGGACCCAGTACTTC	CASSQPIAGGIGTQYF	TRBD2	once	TRBV7-6	TRBJ2-5
TGTGCCAGCAGCCCACTCCGGGACAGGGTCCACGGAAAACTGTTTTTT	CASSPLRDRVHGKLFF	TRBD1	-	TRBV11-2	TRBJ1-4
TGCAGCGCTTCGATAGCGGGAGATACGCAGTATTTT	CSASIAGDTQYF	TRBD2	-	TRBV29-1	TRBJ2-3
TGTGCCAGCAGCCAGAGCCTAGCGGGCACAGATACGCAGTATTTT	CASSQSLAGTDTQYF	TRBD2	-	TRBV3-1/TRBV3-2	TRBJ2-3
TGTGCCAGCAGCACTGATCGACGGACTACCTACGAGCAGTACTTC	CASSTDRRTTYEQYF	-	-	TRBV7-9	TRBJ2-7
TGTGCCAGCAGCCAAGAATGGGAACAGGGGCCTTATGGCTACACCTTC	CASSQEWEQGPYGYTF	TRBD1	-	TRBV4-2	TRBJ1-2
TGTGCCAGCAGCCATCAGGGGGCGCGGGAGACCCAGTACTTC	CASSHQGARETQYF	TRBD1	once	TRBV7-9	TRBJ2-5